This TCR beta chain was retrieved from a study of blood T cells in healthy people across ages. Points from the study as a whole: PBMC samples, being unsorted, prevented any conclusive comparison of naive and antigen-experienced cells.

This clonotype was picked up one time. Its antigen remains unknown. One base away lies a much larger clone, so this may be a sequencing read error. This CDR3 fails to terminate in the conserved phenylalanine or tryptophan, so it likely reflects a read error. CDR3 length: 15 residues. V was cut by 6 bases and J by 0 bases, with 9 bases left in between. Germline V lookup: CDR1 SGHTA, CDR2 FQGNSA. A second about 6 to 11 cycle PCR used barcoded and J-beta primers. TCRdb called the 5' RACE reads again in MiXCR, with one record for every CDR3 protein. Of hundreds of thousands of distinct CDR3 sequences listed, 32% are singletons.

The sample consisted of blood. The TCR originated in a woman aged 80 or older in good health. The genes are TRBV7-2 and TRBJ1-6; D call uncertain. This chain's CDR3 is CASRLWSSYNSPLHL. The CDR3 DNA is TGTGCCAGCAGATTGTGGAGCTCCTATAATTCACCCCTCCACTTG.